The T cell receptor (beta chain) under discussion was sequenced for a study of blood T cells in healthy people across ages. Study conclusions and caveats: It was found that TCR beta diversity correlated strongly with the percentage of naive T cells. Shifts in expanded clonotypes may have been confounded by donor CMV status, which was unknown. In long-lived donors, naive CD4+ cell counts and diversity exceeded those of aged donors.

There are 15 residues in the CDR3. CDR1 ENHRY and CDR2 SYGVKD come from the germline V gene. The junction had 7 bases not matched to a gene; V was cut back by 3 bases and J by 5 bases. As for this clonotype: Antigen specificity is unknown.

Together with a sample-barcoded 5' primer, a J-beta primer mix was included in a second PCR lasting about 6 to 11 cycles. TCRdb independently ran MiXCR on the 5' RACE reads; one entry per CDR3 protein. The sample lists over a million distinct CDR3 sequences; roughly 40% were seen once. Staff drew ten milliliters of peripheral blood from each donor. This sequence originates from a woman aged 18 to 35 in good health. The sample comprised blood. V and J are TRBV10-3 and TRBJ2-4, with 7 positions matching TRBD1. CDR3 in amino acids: CAISEIQGSQNIQYF. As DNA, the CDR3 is TGTGCCATCAGTGAAATACAGGGGTCCCAAAACATTCAGTACTTC.